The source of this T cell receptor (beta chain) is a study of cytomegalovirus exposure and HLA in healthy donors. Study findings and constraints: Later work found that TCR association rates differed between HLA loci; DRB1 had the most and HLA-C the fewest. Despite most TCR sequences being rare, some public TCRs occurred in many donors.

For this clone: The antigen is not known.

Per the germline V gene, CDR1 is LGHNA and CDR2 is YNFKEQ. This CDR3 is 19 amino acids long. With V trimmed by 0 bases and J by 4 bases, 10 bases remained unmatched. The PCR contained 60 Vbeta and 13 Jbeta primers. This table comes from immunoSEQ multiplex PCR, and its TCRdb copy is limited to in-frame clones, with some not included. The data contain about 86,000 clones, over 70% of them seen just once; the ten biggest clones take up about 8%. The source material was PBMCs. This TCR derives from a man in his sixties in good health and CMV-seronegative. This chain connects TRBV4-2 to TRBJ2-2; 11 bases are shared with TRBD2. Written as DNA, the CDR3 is TGTGCCAGCAGCCAAGATCTGGTTGGGCTAGCGGGGGGCACCGGGGAGCTGTTTTTT. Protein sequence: CASSQDLVGLAGGTGELFF.